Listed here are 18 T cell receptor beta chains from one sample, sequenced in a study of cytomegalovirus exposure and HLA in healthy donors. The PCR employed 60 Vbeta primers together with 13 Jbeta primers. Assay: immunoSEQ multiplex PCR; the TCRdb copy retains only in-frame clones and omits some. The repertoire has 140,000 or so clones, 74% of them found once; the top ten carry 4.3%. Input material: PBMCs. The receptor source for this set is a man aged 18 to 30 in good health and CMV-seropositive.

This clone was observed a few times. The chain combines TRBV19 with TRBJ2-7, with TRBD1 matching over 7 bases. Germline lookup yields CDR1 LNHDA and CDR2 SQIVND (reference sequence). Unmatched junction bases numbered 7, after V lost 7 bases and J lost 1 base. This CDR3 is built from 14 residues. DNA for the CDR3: TGTGCCAGTAAGGGGACAGCCAATTCCTACGAGCAGTACTTC. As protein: CASKGTANSYEQYF.

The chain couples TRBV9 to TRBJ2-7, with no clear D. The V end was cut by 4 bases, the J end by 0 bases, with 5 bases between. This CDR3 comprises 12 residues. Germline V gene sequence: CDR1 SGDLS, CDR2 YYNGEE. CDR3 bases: TGTGCCAGCAGCCGTAGCTCCTACGAGCAGTACTTC. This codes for CASSRSSYEQYF.

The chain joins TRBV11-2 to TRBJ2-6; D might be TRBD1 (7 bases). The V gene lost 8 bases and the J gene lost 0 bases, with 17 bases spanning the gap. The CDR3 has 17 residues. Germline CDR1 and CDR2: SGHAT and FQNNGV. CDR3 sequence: CASRGDSPYSGANVLTF. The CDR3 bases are TGTGCCAGCCGCGGGGACAGTCCTTACTCTGGGGCCAACGTCCTGACTTTC.

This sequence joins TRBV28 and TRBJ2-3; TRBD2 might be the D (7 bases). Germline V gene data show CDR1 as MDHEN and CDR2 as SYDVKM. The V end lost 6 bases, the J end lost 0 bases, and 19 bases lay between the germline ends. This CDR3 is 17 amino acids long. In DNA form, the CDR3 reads TGTGCCAGCAGCCATCAAGGGGGGGGAAAAAGCACAGATACGCAGTATTTT. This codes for CASSHQGGGKSTDTQYF. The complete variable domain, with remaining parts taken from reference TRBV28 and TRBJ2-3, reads DVKVTQSSRYLVKRTGEKVFLECVQDMDHENMFWYRQDPGLGLRLIYFSYDVKMKEKGDIPEGYSVSREKKERFSLILESASTNQTSMYLCASSHQGGGKSTDTQYFGPGTRLTVL.

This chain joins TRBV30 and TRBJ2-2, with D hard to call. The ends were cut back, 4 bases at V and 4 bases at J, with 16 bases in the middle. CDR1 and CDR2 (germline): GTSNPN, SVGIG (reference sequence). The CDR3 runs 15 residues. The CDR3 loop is CAWTPQQTSTGELFF. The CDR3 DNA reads TGTGCCTGGACCCCACAACAGACATCCACCGGGGAGCTGTTTTTT.

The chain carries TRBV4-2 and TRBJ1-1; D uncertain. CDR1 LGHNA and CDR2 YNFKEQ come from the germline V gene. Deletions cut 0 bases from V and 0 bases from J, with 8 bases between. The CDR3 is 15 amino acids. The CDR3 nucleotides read TGTGCCAGCAGCCAAGAAGGCGGTTTGAACACTGAAGCTTTCTTT. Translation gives CASSQEGGLNTEAFF.

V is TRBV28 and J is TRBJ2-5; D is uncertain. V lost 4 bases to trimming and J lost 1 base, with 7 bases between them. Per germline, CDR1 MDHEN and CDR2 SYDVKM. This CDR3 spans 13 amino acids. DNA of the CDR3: TGTGCCAGCAGTTCTCACAGCCAAGAGACCCAGTACTTC. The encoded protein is CASSSHSQETQYF. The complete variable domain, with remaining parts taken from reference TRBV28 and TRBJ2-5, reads DVKVTQSSRYLVKRTGEKVFLECVQDMDHENMFWYRQDPGLGLRLIYFSYDVKMKEKGDIPEGYSVSREKKERFSLILESASTNQTSMYLCASSSHSQETQYFGPGTRLLVL.

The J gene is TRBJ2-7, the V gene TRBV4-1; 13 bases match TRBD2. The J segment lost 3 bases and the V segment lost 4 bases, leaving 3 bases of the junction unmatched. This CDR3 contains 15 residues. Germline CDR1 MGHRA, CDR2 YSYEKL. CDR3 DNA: TGCGCCAGCAGCCCAGGACTAGCGGGAGTCTACGAGCAGTACTTC. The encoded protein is CASSPGLAGVYEQYF.

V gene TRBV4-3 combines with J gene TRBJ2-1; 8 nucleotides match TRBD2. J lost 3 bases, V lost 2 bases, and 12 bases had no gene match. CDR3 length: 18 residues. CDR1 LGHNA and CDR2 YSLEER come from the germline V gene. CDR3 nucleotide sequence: TGCGCCAGCAGCCAACTACTAGCGGACGGACCCAACTACAATGAGCAGTTCTTC. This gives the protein CASSQLLADGPNYNEQFF.

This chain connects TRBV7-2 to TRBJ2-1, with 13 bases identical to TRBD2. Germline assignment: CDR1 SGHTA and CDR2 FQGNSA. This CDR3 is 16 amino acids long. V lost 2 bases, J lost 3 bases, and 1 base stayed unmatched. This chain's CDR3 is CASSLWTSGSYNEQFF. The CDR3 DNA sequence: TGTGCCAGCAGCTTATGGACTAGCGGGAGCTACAATGAGCAGTTCTTC.

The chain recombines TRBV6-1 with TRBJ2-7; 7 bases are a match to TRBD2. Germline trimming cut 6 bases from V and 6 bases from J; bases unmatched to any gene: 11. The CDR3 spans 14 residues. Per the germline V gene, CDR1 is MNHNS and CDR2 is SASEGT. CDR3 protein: CASRGAGSGVEQYF. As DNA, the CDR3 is TGTGCCAGCAGGGGAGCGGGGTCAGGTGTCGAGCAGTACTTC.

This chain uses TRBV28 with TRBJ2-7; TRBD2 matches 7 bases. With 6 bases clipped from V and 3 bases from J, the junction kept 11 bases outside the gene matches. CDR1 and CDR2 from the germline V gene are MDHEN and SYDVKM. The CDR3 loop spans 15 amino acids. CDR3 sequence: CASSLRGGPNYEQYF. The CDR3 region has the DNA TGTGCCAGCAGCTTGCGGGGAGGGCCCAACTACGAGCAGTACTTC.

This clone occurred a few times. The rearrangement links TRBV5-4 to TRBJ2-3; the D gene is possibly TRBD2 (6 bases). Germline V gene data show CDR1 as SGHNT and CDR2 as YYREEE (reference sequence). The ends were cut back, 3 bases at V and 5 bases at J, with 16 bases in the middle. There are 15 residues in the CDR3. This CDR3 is CASSSTLASRDTQYF. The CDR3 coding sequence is TGTGCCAGCAGCTCAACACTAGCAAGTAGAGATACGCAGTATTTT.

The CDR3 DNA reads TGCGCCAGCAGCTTGGCCATTGGACTAGCGGTCAAAGAGACCCAGTACTTC. Translated: CASSLAIGLAVKETQYF. This chain links TRBV5-1 with TRBJ2-5; 10 positions match TRBD2. Trimming cost V 0 bases and J 3 bases; bases outside gene matches: 8. Germline CDR1 is SGHRS and CDR2 is YFSETQ. The CDR3 spans 17 residues.

CDR3 in amino acids: CASSQAGTANYGYTF. CDR3 DNA: TGCGCCAGCAGCCAAGCCGGGACAGCCAACTATGGCTACACCTTC. The V call is TRBV4-3, the J call TRBJ1-2; 7 bases are a match to TRBD1. The CDR3 spans 15 residues. CDR1 LGHNA and CDR2 YSLEER come from the germline V gene. Trimming cost V 1 base and J 2 bases; bases outside gene matches: 4.

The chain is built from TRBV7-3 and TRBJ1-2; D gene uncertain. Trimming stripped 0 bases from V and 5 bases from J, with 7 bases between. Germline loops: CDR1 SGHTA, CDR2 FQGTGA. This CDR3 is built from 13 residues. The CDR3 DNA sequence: TGTGCCAGCAGCTTAACAGACGGGTATGGCTACACCTTC. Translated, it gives CASSLTDGYGYTF.

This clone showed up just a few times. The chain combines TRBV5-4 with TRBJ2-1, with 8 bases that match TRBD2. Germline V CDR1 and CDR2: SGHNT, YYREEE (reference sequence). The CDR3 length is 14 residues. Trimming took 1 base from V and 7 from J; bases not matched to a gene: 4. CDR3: CASSLRTSRNEQFF. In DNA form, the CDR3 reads TGTGCCAGCAGCTTGAGGACTAGCAGGAATGAGCAGTTCTTC.

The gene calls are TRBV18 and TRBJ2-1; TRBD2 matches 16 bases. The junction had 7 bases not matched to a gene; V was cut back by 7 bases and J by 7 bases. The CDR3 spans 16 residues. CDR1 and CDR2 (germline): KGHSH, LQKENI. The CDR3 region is CASCPGLAGGENEQFF. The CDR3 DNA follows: TGTGCCAGCTGCCCGGGACTAGCGGGAGGGGAAAATGAGCAGTTCTTC.